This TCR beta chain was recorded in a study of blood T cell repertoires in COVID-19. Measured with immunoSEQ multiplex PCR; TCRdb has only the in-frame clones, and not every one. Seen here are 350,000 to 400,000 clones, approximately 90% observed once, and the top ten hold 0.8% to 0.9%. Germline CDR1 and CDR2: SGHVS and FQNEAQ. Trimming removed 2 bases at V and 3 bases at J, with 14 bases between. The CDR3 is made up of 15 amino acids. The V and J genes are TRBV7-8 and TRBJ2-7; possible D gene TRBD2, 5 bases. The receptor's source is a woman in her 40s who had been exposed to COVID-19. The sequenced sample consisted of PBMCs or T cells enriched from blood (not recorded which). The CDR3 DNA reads TGTGCCAGCAGCTTACGGGCTCCCCGGGACTACGAGCAGTACTTC. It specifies CASSLRAPRDYEQYF.